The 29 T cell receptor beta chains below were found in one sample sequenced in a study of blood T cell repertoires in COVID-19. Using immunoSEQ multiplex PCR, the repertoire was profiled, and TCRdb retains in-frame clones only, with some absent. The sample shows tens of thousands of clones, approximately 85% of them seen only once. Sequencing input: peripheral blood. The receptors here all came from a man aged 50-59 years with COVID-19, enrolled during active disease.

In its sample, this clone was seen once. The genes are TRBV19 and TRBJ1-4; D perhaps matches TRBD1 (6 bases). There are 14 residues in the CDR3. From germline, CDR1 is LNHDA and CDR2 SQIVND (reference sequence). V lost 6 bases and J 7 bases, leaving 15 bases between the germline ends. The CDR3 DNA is TGTGCCAGTAGCCGGACAGTTTTGGGTGAAAAACTGTTTTTT. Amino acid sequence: CASSRTVLGEKLFF.

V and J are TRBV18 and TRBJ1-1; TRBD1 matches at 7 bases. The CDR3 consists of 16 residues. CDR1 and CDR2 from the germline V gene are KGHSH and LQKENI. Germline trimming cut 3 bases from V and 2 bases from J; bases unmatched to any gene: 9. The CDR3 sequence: CASSPRGRNINTEAFF. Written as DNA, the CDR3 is TGTGCCAGCTCACCGAGGGGGCGAAATATTAACACTGAAGCTTTCTTT.

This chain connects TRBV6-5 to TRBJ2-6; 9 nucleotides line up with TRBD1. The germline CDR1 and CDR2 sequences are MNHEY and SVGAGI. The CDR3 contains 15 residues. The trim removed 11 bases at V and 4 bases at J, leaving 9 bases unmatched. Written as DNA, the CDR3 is TGTGCCGCTACAGGGGGCGCATCCGGGGCCAACGTCCTGACTTTC. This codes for CAATGGASGANVLTF.

The CDR3 loop is CASSSLREGNGYTF. The CDR3 bases are TGTGCCAGCAGTTCCCTTAGGGAGGGAAATGGCTACACCTTC. The chain has TRBV6-5 and TRBJ1-2; D uncertain. Per germline, CDR1 MNHEY and CDR2 SVGAGI. The CDR3 spans 14 residues. Between the trimmed V and J ends, which lost 4 bases and 6 bases, there was a span of 15 bases.

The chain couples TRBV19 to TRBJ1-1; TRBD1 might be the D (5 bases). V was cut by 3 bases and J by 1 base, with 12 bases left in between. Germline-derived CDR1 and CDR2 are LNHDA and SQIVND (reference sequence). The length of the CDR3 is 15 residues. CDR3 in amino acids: CASSIRGGSNTEAFF. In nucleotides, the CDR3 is TGTGCCAGTAGTATTCGTGGGGGGTCGAACACTGAAGCTTTCTTT.

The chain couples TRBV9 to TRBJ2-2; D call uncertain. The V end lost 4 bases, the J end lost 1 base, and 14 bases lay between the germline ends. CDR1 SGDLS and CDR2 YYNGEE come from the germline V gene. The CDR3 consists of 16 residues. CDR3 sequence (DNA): TGTGCCAGCAGCCTCCGGGTCCTCTGGAACACCGGGGAGCTGTTTTTT. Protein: CASSLRVLWNTGELFF.

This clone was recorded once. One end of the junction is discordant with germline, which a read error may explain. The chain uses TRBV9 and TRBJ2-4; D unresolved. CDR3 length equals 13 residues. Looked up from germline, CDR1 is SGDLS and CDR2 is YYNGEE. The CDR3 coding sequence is TGTGCCAGCAGCGAACCGGGTCTATCAAGGTTATTCTTC. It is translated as CASSEPGLSRLFF.

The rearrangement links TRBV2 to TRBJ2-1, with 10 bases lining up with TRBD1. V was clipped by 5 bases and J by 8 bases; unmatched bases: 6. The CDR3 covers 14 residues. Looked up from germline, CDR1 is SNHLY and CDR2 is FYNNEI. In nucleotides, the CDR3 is TGTGCCAGCAGTCGACAGGGGGCGCAAGATGAGCAGTTCTTC. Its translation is CASSRQGAQDEQFF.

The CDR3 is CASRDSGAVKLFF. CDR3 bases: TGTGCCAGCAGGGATAGCGGCGCTGTAAAACTGTTTTTT. This chain joins TRBV6-5 and TRBJ1-4, with D hard to call. V was pared by 6 bases and J by 10 bases, with 15 bases between. Looked up from germline, CDR1 is MNHEY and CDR2 is SVGAGI. CDR3 length: 13 residues.

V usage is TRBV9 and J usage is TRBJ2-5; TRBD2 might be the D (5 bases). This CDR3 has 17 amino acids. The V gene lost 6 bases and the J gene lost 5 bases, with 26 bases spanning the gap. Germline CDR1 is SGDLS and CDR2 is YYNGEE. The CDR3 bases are TGTGCCAGCACCCCCTCCCCGGCTAGCTTCGGTTCGGAGACCCAGTACTTC. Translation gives CASTPSPASFGSETQYF.

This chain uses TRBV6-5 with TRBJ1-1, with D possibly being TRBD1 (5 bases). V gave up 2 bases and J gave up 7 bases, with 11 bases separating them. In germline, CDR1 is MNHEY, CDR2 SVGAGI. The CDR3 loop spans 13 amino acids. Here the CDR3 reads CASSYLRGSEAFF. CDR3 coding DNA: TGTGCCAGCAGTTACCTTAGGGGCAGTGAAGCTTTCTTT.

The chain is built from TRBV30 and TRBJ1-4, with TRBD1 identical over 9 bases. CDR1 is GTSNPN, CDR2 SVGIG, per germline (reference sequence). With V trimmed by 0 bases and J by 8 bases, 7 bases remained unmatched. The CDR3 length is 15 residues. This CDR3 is CAWSVHRDREEKLFF. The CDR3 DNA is TGTGCCTGGAGTGTTCACCGGGACAGGGAGGAAAAACTGTTTTTT.

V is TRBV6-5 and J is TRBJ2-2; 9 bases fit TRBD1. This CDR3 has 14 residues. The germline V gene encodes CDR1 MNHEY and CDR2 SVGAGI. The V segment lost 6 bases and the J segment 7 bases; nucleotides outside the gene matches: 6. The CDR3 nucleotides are TGTGCCAGCAGCACAGGGGGCGGGCACGGGGAGCTGTTTTTT. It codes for CASSTGGGHGELFF.

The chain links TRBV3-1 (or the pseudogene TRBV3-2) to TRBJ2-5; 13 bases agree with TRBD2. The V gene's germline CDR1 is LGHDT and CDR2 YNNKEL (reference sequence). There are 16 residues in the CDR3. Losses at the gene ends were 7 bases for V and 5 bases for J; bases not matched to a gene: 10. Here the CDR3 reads CASTPTSGRIGETQYF. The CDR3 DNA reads TGTGCCAGCACCCCGACTAGCGGGAGGATTGGGGAGACCCAGTACTTC.

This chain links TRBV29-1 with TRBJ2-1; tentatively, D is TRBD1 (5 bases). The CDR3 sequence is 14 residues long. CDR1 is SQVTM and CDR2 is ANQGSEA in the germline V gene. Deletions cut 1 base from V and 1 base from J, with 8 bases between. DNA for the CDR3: TGCAGCGTTGAAGGGGGCGGTTCCTACAATGAGCAGTTCTTC. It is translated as CSVEGGGSYNEQFF.

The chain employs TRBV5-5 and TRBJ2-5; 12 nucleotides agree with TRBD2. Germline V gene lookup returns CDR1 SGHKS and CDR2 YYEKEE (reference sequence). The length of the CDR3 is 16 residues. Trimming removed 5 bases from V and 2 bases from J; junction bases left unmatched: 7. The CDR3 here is CASRLLTSGGQETQYF. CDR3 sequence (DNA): TGTGCCAGCAGACTTTTGACTAGCGGGGGACAAGAGACCCAGTACTTC.

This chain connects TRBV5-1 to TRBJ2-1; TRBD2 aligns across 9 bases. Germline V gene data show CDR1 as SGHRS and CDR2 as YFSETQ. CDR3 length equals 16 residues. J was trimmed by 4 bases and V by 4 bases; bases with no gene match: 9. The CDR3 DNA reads TGCGCCAGCAGCCATGGCCTTAGCGGGAGATACAATGAGCAGTTCTTC. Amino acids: CASSHGLSGRYNEQFF. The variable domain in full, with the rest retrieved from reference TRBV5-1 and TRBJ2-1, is KAGVTQTPRYLIKTRGQQVTLSCSPISGHRSVSWYQQTPGQGLQFLFEYFSETQRNKGNFPGRFSGRQFSNSRSEMNVSTLELGDSALYLCASSHGLSGRYNEQFFGPGTRLTVL.

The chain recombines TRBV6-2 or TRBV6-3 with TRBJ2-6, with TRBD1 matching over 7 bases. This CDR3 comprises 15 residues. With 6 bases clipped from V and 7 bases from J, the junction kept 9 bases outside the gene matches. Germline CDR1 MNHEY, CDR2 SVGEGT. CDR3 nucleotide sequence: TGTGCCAGCAGCTTGACAGGGCAGGGAGCCAACGTCCTGACTTTC. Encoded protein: CASSLTGQGANVLTF.

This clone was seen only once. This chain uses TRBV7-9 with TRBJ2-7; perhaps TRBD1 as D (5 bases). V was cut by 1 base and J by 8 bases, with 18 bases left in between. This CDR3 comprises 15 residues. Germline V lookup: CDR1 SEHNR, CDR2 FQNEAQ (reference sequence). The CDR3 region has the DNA TGTGCCAGCAGCTTAGAAGGGGCTACCGGTGGGAAGCAGTACTTC. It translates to CASSLEGATGGKQYF.

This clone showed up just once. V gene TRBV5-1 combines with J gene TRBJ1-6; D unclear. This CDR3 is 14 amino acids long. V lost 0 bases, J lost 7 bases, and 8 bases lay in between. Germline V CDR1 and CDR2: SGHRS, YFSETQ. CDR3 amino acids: CASSLESMNSPLHF. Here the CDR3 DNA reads TGCGCCAGCAGCTTGGAGAGTATGAATTCACCCCTCCACTTT.

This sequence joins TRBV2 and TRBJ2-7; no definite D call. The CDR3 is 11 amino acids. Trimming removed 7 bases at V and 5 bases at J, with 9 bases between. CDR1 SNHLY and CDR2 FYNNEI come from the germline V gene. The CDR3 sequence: CASNEADEQYF. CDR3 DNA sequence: TGTGCCAGCAACGAGGCTGACGAGCAGTACTTC.

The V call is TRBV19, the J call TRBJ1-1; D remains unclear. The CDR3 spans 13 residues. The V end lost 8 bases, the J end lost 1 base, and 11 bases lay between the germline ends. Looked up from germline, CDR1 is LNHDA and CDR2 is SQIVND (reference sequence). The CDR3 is CASWERRNTEAFF. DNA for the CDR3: TGTGCCAGTTGGGAGAGGAGGAACACTGAAGCTTTCTTT.

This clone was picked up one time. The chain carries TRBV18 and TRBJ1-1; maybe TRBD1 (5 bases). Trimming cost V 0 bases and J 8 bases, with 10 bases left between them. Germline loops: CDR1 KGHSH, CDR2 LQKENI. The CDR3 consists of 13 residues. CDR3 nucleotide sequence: TGTGCCAGCTCACCACCGAGGGAGGGGGAAGCTTTCTTT. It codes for CASSPPREGEAFF.

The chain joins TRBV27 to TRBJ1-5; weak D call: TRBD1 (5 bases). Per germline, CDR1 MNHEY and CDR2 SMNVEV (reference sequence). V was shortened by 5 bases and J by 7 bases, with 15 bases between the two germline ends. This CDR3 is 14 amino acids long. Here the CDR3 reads CASSRGYQLQPQHF. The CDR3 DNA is TGTGCCAGCAGTAGGGGCTATCAGTTACAGCCCCAGCATTTT.

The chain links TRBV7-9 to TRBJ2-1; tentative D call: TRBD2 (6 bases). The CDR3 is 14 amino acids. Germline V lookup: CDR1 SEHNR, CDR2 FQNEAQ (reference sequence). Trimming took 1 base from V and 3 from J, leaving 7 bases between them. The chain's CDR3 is CASSLVGLYNEQFF. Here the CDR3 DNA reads TGTGCCAGCAGCTTAGTGGGACTCTACAATGAGCAGTTCTTC.

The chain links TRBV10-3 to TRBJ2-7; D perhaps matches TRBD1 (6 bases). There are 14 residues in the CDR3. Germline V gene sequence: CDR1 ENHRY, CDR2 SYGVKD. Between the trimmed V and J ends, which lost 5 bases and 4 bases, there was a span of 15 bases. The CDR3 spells CAISPPGTLYEQYF. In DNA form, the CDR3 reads TGTGCCATCAGTCCACCTGGGACACTTTACGAGCAGTACTTC.

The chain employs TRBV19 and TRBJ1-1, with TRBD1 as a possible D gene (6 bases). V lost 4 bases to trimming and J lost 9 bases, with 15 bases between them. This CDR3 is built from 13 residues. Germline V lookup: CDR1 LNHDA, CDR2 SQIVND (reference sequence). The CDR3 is CASSKTRTVQAFF. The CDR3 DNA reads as TGTGCCAGTAGTAAAACCCGGACAGTTCAAGCTTTCTTT.

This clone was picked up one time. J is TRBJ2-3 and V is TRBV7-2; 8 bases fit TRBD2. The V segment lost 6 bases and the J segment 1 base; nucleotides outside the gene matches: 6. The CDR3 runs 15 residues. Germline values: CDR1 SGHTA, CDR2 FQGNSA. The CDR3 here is CASRLSGKGTDTQYF. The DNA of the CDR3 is TGTGCCAGCAGACTTAGCGGGAAAGGCACAGATACGCAGTATTTT.

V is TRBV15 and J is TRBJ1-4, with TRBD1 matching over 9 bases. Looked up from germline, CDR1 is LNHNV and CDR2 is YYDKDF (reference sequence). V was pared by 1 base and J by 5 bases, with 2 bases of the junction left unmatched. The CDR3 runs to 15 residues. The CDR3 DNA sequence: TGTGCCACCAGCAGAGTTGGGACAGGGAATGAAAAACTGTTTTTT. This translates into CATSRVGTGNEKLFF.